This record looks at one TCR beta chain sequence and its context. Only in-frame clones appear in the TCRdb table, and some are missing; sequencing was by immunoSEQ multiplex PCR. This table has tens of thousands of clones, 75% to 85% appearing once. The source of the sample is a study of radiation and T cells in renal cell carcinoma. Time point described: blood 2 weeks post-SBRT. As for treatment: 15 Gy SBRT to primary tumor, nephrectomy 4 weeks later. The CDR3 totals 16 residues. From germline, CDR1 is MNHEY and CDR2 SVGAGI. After removal of 0 bases from V and 2 bases from J, the junction contained 7 bases not matched to a gene.

The clonotype was recovered from a woman in her seventies with renal cell carcinoma. Specimen: blood, collected from a patient whose treatment included radiotherapy and nephrectomy. V usage is TRBV6-5 and J usage is TRBJ2-7; 7 positions match TRBD1. Here the CDR3 DNA reads TGTGCCAGCAGTTACTCTTTGACAGGGTCGACCTACGAGCAGTACTTC. Protein: CASSYSLTGSTYEQYF.